The sequence of this TCR beta chain was determined in a study of T cell responses to AZD1222 COVID-19 vaccine. Germline-derived CDR1 and CDR2 are SGDLS and YYNGEE. With 4 bases removed from V and 1 base from J, the gap between germline ends came to 15 bases. The CDR3 is 17 residues long. Only in-frame clones appear in the TCRdb table, and some are missing; sequencing was by immunoSEQ multiplex PCR. The table records fewer than 120,000 clones, 85% to 95% of them present only once. The input for sequencing was peripheral blood, taken 28 days after the second AZD1222 dose. The V gene is TRBV9, the J gene TRBJ1-6, with D possibly being TRBD1 (5 bases). The sequence came from an adult who received the AZD1222 COVID-19 vaccine. CDR3 nucleotides: TGTGCCAGCAGCAACCGGGACTCCAATTCCTATAATTCACCCCTCCACTTT. Protein product: CASSNRDSNSYNSPLHF.